This TCR beta chain was retrieved from a study of blood T cell repertoires in COVID-19. Study as a whole: Spain, Italy and the United States supplied samples that represented acute and convalescent COVID-19. The cDNA or gDNA used as material had been derived from T cells, B-cell-depleted T cells, or PBMCs.

Source study methods: Estimates of nucleated cell counts were drawn from the amplification of reference gene primers. The data were produced by immunoSEQ multiplex PCR, yet TCRdb's version contains in-frame clones alone and is incomplete. V and J calls and clone size are as listed in that table; D and trimming were resolved from the DNA. There are roughly 100,000 clones in the sample; approximately 82% occur only once, and 15% lies in the top ten. This CDR3 has 17 residues. After removal of 2 bases from V and 0 bases from J, the junction contained 6 bases not matched to a gene. CDR1 is KGHDR, CDR2 SFDVKD, per germline.

Specimen: peripheral blood. The TCR sequence derives from an elderly woman with acute or convalescent COVID-19. V gene TRBV24-1 combines with J gene TRBJ2-1, with 7 nucleotides matching TRBD2. The CDR3 protein is CATSDSASGSSYNEQFF. The CDR3 region has the DNA TGTGCCACCAGTGATTCCGCTAGCGGTAGCTCCTACAATGAGCAGTTCTTC.